This T cell receptor (beta chain) was sequenced during a study of cytomegalovirus exposure and HLA in healthy donors. Study-level findings and limits: V- and J-gene trimming in TCR beta was tied to a missense DCLRE1C variant by an analysis performed later.

Concerning this clone: Its target is not known.

The study ran its PCR with 60 Vbeta and 13 Jbeta primers. Sequencing was performed with immunoSEQ multiplex PCR; in TCRdb, only in-frame clones are kept and a portion is missing. The table lists 130,000 or so clones, roughly four fifths of them singletons. The CDR3 sequence is 14 residues long. In germline, CDR1 is SGDLS, CDR2 YYNGEE. The ends were cut back, 2 bases at V and 3 bases at J, with 8 bases in the middle. The sequenced material came from PBMCs. The chain has TRBV9 and TRBJ2-2, with D tentatively TRBD1 (5 bases). This receptor was obtained from a female donor in good health and CMV-seronegative. The CDR3 region is CASSVETDTGELFF. The CDR3 DNA is TGTGCCAGCAGCGTGGAGACAGACACCGGGGAGCTGTTTTTT.